The 24 T cell receptor beta chains in this list originate from one sample, sequenced in a study of cytomegalovirus exposure and HLA in healthy donors (dated by TCRdb to the late 2010s). The library was built by means of the immunoSEQ multiplex PCR assay. TCRdb retrieved this table from immuneACCESS and kept in-frame rearrangements only. Not all clones are present; in checked studies, unresolved V genes account for under half, and no reason is known for the remainder. Across this sample there are approximately 180,000 clones, with 86% seen only once. In total, the top ten clones hold approximately 2.6% of the sample. What was sequenced was PBMCs. Receptors originate from a man aged 18 to 29 in good health and CMV-seropositive.

V is TRBV6-5 and J is TRBJ2-7; a possible D gene is TRBD2 (5 bases). V lost 3 bases, J lost 2 bases, and 14 bases lay in between. Looked up from germline, CDR1 is MNHEY and CDR2 is SVGAGI. The CDR3 consists of 15 residues. Written as DNA, the CDR3 is TGTGCCAGCAGTTATTTTGGGAGTTCGGCCTACGAGCAGTACTTC. It specifies CASSYFGSSAYEQYF.

This clone was found once. The chain has TRBV5-1 and TRBJ2-5, with D tentatively TRBD2 (5 bases). Germline-derived CDR1 and CDR2 are SGHRS and YFSETQ. Trimming left V 4 bases short and J 5 bases short, with 15 bases between. The CDR3 totals 14 residues. Here the CDR3 reads CASSPSGTGETQYF. The CDR3, as DNA: TGCGCCAGCAGCCCTTCAGGAACGGGGGAGACCCAGTACTTC.

The CDR3 sequence: CASSWDRGNEKLFF. The CDR3, as DNA: TGTGCCAGCAGCTGGGACAGGGGCAATGAAAAACTGTTTTTT. The chain has TRBV11-2 and TRBJ1-4; 10 nucleotides line up with TRBD1. Germline lookup yields CDR1 SGHAT and CDR2 FQNNGV. CDR3 length: 14 amino acids. J was trimmed by 5 bases and V by 4 bases; bases with no gene match: 1.

The chain joins TRBV30 to TRBJ1-2, with a tentative D call TRBD1 (5 bases). The V end lost 0 bases, the J end lost 8 bases, and 13 bases lay between the germline ends. The CDR3 sequence is 13 residues long. Germline CDR1 reads GTSNPN; CDR2 reads SVGIG (reference sequence). The CDR3 sequence is CAWSVKGVEGYTF. The CDR3 DNA sequence: TGTGCCTGGAGTGTAAAAGGGGTGGAGGGCTACACCTTC.

This clone appeared a single time. This chain joins TRBV7-8 and TRBJ1-5; D remains ambiguous. In germline, CDR1 is SGHVS, CDR2 FQNEAQ. V was shortened by 3 bases and J by 0 bases, with 9 bases between the two germline ends. CDR3 length: 15 amino acids. CDR3 residues: CASSFGEYSNQPQHF. CDR3 coding DNA: TGTGCCAGCAGCTTCGGAGAATATAGCAATCAGCCCCAGCATTTT.

This clone was detected only once. One end of the junction is discordant with germline, which a read error may explain. This chain links TRBV7-7 with TRBJ2-3; no definite D call. The CDR3 runs 13 residues. Germline CDR1 reads SSHAT; CDR2 reads FNYEAQ (reference sequence). The CDR3, as DNA: TGTGCTAGCAGCGCCACCGGGACAGATACGCAGTATTTT. Protein: CASSATGTDTQYF. Full variable domain (remainder filled in from reference TRBV7-7 and TRBJ2-3): GAGVSQSPRYKVTKRGQDVTLRCDPISSHATLYWYQQALGQGPEFLTYFNYEAQPDKSGLPSDRFSAERPEGSISTLTIQRTEQRDSAMYRCASSATGTDTQYFGPGTRLTVL.

The chain employs TRBV27 and TRBJ1-1; a possible D gene is TRBD1 (5 bases). Germline assignment: CDR1 MNHEY and CDR2 SMNVEV (reference sequence). The CDR3 is 14 amino acids. V shed 0 bases and J shed 6 bases, with 11 bases lying between them. This chain's CDR3 is CASSLSWWGPEAFF. The CDR3 region has the DNA TGTGCCAGCAGTTTATCGTGGTGGGGCCCTGAAGCTTTCTTT.

This sequence joins TRBV15 and TRBJ1-2, with D tentatively TRBD1 (6 bases). V dropped 0 bases and J dropped 5 bases, with 10 bases sitting between them. Germline CDR1 and CDR2: LNHNV and YYDKDF (reference sequence). The CDR3 runs to 14 residues. The CDR3 sequence: CATSREQGLYGYTF. In DNA form, the CDR3 reads TGTGCCACCAGCAGAGAACAGGGTTTGTATGGCTACACCTTC.

The V and J genes are TRBV7-9 and TRBJ2-5, with 11 bases matching TRBD2. Trimming took 6 bases from V and 0 from J; bases not matched to a gene: 6. Germline V CDR1 and CDR2: SEHNR, FQNEAQ (reference sequence). The CDR3 runs 16 residues. The CDR3 sequence: CASSRLAGRDQETQYF. In DNA, the CDR3 is TGTGCCAGCAGTCGACTAGCGGGAAGAGACCAAGAGACCCAGTACTTC.

V is TRBV5-4 and J is TRBJ2-6; D call uncertain. The length of the CDR3 is 14 residues. CDR1 and CDR2 (germline): SGHNT, YYREEE (reference sequence). Trimming took off 3 bases at V and 0 bases at J, with 4 bases between the two ends. The CDR3: CASSWSSGANVLTF. Written as DNA, the CDR3 is TGTGCCAGCAGCTGGAGCTCTGGGGCCAACGTCCTGACTTTC.

The J gene is TRBJ2-1, the V gene TRBV29-1, with 9 bases aligning to TRBD1. This CDR3 is 12 amino acids long. Trimming at V came to 6 bases and at J to 8 bases, leaving 5 bases not matched to a gene. Per the germline V gene, CDR1 is SQVTM and CDR2 is ANQGSEA. CDR3 amino acids: CSVRDRVDEQFF. The DNA of the CDR3 is TGCAGCGTCCGGGACAGGGTTGATGAGCAGTTCTTC.

V gene TRBV5-1 combines with J gene TRBJ2-7; D might be TRBD2 (5 bases). This CDR3 contains 13 residues. V was pared by 3 bases and J by 0 bases, with 7 bases between. Germline loops: CDR1 SGHRS, CDR2 YFSETQ. The CDR3, as DNA: TGCGCCAGCAGCTCAAGCGGCTCCTACGAGCAGTACTTC. Its protein product is CASSSSGSYEQYF.

V is TRBV29-1 and J is TRBJ1-1; unclear D gene. From germline, CDR1 is SQVTM and CDR2 ANQGSEA. Trimming cost V 3 bases and J 7 bases, with 15 bases left between them. The CDR3 is made up of 13 amino acids. CDR3 bases: TGCAGCGTTGATCCGCCAGGTAACCTTGAAGCTTTCTTT. Translated, it gives CSVDPPGNLEAFF.

This sequence joins TRBV30 and TRBJ2-6; 9 bases fit TRBD1. CDR1 is GTSNPN, CDR2 SVGIG, per germline (reference sequence). J gave up 4 bases and V 5 bases, and 3 bases lay outside the gene matches. CDR3 size: 14 residues. CDR3 sequence: CAWGGQGGANVLTF. In DNA, the CDR3 is TGTGCCTGGGGGGGACAGGGCGGGGCCAACGTCCTGACTTTC.

V is TRBV18 and J is TRBJ1-5; D is perhaps TRBD1 (6 bases). Looked up from germline, CDR1 is KGHSH and CDR2 is LQKENI. CDR3 length equals 14 residues. V was cut by 0 bases and J by 4 bases, with 7 bases left in between. This CDR3 reads CASSPPDRNQPQHF. For the CDR3, the DNA is TGTGCCAGCTCACCACCAGACAGGAATCAGCCCCAGCATTTT.

V gene TRBV7-9 combines with J gene TRBJ2-7; 10 bases match TRBD2. The CDR3 has 15 amino acids. Trimming took 5 bases from V and 2 from J; bases not matched to a gene: 6. The V gene's germline CDR1 is SEHNR and CDR2 FQNEAQ (reference sequence). CDR3 in amino acids: CASSPSSGRAYEQYF. CDR3 DNA sequence: TGTGCCAGCAGCCCGTCTAGCGGGAGAGCCTACGAGCAGTACTTC.

This clone was seen a single time. The V and J genes are TRBV12-5 and TRBJ1-1, with D maybe TRBD1 (5 bases). Per germline, CDR1 LGHNT and CDR2 FRNRAP. V was pared by 2 bases and J by 5 bases, with 12 bases between. The CDR3 consists of 14 residues. CDR3 loop: CASGLTTQGTEAFF. DNA of the CDR3: TGTGCTAGTGGTTTGACCACTCAGGGTACTGAAGCTTTCTTT.

The rearrangement links TRBV5-1 to TRBJ2-2, with TRBD2 matching over 8 bases. The length of the CDR3 is 13 residues. J was trimmed by 6 bases and V by 7 bases; bases with no gene match: 5. Germline lookup yields CDR1 SGHRS and CDR2 YFSETQ. CDR3 bases: TGCGCCAGCTCACCCGGGGGGGCCGGGGAGCTGTTTTTT. Protein: CASSPGGAGELFF.

This chain uses TRBV6-4 with TRBJ1-6; 7 bases align to TRBD1. The CDR3 runs to 15 residues. Looked up from germline, CDR1 is MRHNA and CDR2 is SNTAGT. The V and J ends lost 4 bases and 7 bases, in that order; junction bases with no gene match: 7. CDR3 sequence reads: CASSVSATGNSPLHF. The CDR3 DNA reads TGTGCCAGCAGTGTCTCCGCGACAGGGAATTCACCCCTCCACTTT.

The J gene is TRBJ1-4, the V gene TRBV7-8; 10 bases agree with TRBD1. CDR1 and CDR2 from the germline V gene are SGHVS and FQNEAQ. CDR3 length: 17 amino acids. J gave up 6 bases and V 5 bases, and 12 bases lay outside the gene matches. The CDR3 coding sequence is TGTGCCAGCAGCGCGCCGCTCCGCGGGACAGGGGATGAAAAACTGTTTTTT. It translates to CASSAPLRGTGDEKLFF.

The chain has TRBV6-5 and TRBJ2-3, with 7 bases aligning to TRBD2. The germline V gene encodes CDR1 MNHEY and CDR2 SVGAGI. The CDR3 totals 16 residues. Trimming took 4 bases from V and 4 from J; bases not matched to a gene: 11. The DNA of the CDR3 is TGTGCCAGCAGTTCTACCATAGCGGGCAGCGCAGATACGCAGTATTTT. It codes for CASSSTIAGSADTQYF.

The genes are TRBV4-2 and TRBJ2-5; 10 nucleotides agree with TRBD1. With V trimmed by 0 bases and J by 5 bases, 9 bases remained unmatched. The CDR3 contains 17 residues. Germline values: CDR1 LGHNA, CDR2 YNFKEQ. CDR3 in DNA: TGTGCCAGCAGCCAAGATCCTGGACAGGGGGTTGTGGAGACCCAGTACTTC. Translating it yields CASSQDPGQGVVETQYF.

This clone was observed once. This chain uses TRBV5-6 with TRBJ1-1, with a tentative D call TRBD1 (6 bases). Germline CDR1 SGHDT, CDR2 YYEEEE. The V end lost 0 bases, the J end lost 4 bases, and 7 bases lay between the germline ends. This CDR3 contains 13 residues. The CDR3 loop reads CASSLVQGTEAFF. DNA for the CDR3: TGTGCCAGCAGCTTGGTACAGGGCACTGAAGCTTTCTTT.

This rearrangement joins TRBV29-1 to TRBJ2-4, with D maybe TRBD1 (6 bases). V lost 4 bases and J lost 8, with 15 bases in between. Germline CDR1 is SQVTM and CDR2 is ANQGSEA. The CDR3 length is 13 residues. CDR3 residues: CSVVARGKDIQYF. CDR3 in DNA: TGCAGCGTTGTAGCAAGGGGGAAGGACATTCAGTACTTC.